The TCR beta chain described here comes from a study of blood T cells in healthy people across ages. The donors, all healthy, were Caucasians living in Russia, aged roughly 6 to 90. Looked up from germline, CDR1 is SGHTA and CDR2 is FQGNSA. V lost 0 bases to trimming and J lost 3 bases; unmatched junction nucleotides: 7. The CDR3 is made up of 17 amino acids. For the second PCR, which ran for roughly 6 to 12 cycles, a sample-barcoded 5' primer and a J-beta primer mix were used. TCRdb reanalysed the 5' RACE reads using MiXCR and keeps one entry per CDR3 protein. The sample carries 850,000 to 1,000,000 distinct CDR3 sequences, roughly 52% recorded once.

The source material was blood. The sequence was obtained from a young man in good health. This chain connects TRBV7-2 to TRBJ1-5; 8 bases fit TRBD1. CDR3 residues: CASSLAGTGSINQPQHF. CDR3 coding DNA: TGTGCCAGCAGCTTAGCCGGGACAGGATCCATCAATCAGCCCCAGCATTTT.